Below are 20 T cell receptor beta chains sequenced from a single sample in a study of beta chain features in type 1 diabetes. Sequenced material consisted of expressed TCRB transcripts (all of the isolated RNA was reverse transcribed). Method: immunoSEQ multiplex PCR; TCRdb's copy keeps in-frame clones and lacks some. Here the sample spans more than 150,000 clones, 10% to 15% being singletons. Material: central memory CD4+ T cells from blood. These receptors all come from a woman under 30 in good health.

This clone was recorded a few times. The CDR3 region is CASRAVTTNEKLFF. The CDR3 nucleotides read TGTGCCAGCAGGGCGGTGACAACTAATGAAAAACTGTTTTTT. V and J are TRBV2 and TRBJ1-4; D ambiguous. The CDR3 is made up of 14 amino acids. The V end was cut by 6 bases, the J end by 0 bases, with 8 bases between. Germline V CDR1 and CDR2: SNHLY, FYNNEI. Combining the CDR3 with reference TRBV2 and TRBJ1-4 gives the whole variable domain EPEVTQTPSHQVTQMGQEVILRCVPISNHLYFYWYRQILGQKVEFLVSFYNNEISEKSEIFDDQFSVERPDGSNFTLKIRSTKLEDSAMYFCASRAVTTNEKLFFGSGTQLSVL.

The chain has TRBV28 and TRBJ2-7; D perhaps matches TRBD1 (6 bases). Germline V gene data show CDR1 as MDHEN and CDR2 as SYDVKM. Deletions cut 4 bases from V and 4 bases from J, with 14 bases between. The CDR3 covers 14 residues. CDR3 DNA: TGTGCCAGCAGTTACAGGGTATGGGCTTACGAGCAGTACTTC. This sequence encodes CASSYRVWAYEQYF.

CDR3 DNA: TGTGCCAGCAGTTGGCTCGCTAGCGTCTACGAGCAGTACTTC. Its translation: CASSWLASVYEQYF. This chain joins TRBV27 and TRBJ2-7, with D perhaps TRBD2 (6 bases). The CDR3 has 14 amino acids. The ends were cut back, 4 bases at V and 3 bases at J, with 13 bases in the middle. Germline CDR1 MNHEY, CDR2 SMNVEV (reference sequence).

This clone was detected only a few times. The chain combines TRBV13 with TRBJ1-1; TRBD1 is a possible D gene (5 bases). Trimming took 9 bases from V and 1 from J, leaving 12 bases between them. The CDR3 totals 13 residues. Germline V lookup: CDR1 PRHDT, CDR2 FYEKMQ (reference sequence). This CDR3 reads CASSTARNTEAFF. The CDR3 DNA reads TGTGCCAGTTCGACAGCTAGGAACACTGAAGCTTTCTTT.

This clone was observed a handful of times. The V and J genes are TRBV2 and TRBJ2-7, with D maybe TRBD1 (6 bases). Trimming pared 2 bases from V and 3 bases from J, leaving 11 bases between. The CDR3 spans 14 residues. From germline, CDR1 is SNHLY and CDR2 FYNNEI. The CDR3 DNA follows: TGTGCCAGCAGTGAACAAGGACAGTTCTACGAGCAGTACTTC. Translated: CASSEQGQFYEQYF.

The CDR3, as DNA: TGTGCCAGCCTCCTCTTCGGGAAGCGAGAGACCCAGTACTTC. Its translation is CASLLFGKRETQYF. This chain joins TRBV5-6 and TRBJ2-5, with D possibly being TRBD2 (5 bases). The V gene's germline CDR1 is SGHDT and CDR2 YYEEEE. This CDR3 is 14 amino acids long. Trimming left V 7 bases short and J 4 bases short, with 17 bases between.

The genes are TRBV6-5 and TRBJ2-7; weak D call: TRBD1 (10 bases). The CDR3 spans 13 residues. Deletions cut 6 bases from V and 9 bases from J, with 18 bases between. CDR1 is MNHEY, CDR2 SVGAGI, per germline. The CDR3 DNA sequence: TGTGCCAGCAGGCGGGGGGGGGACAGGGGGCAGTACTTC. Protein: CASRRGGDRGQYF.

The sample holds a few counts of this clone. The gene calls are TRBV29-1 and TRBJ1-1; D is possibly TRBD1 (5 bases). The germline V and J ends were trimmed by 4 bases and 2 bases, with 11 bases remaining between them. The CDR3 runs to 13 residues. CDR1 is SQVTM and CDR2 is ANQGSEA in the germline V gene. Here the CDR3 DNA reads TGCAGCGTTGCTTTCAGGGAAAACACTGAAGCTTTCTTT. Encoded protein: CSVAFRENTEAFF.

The table lists this clone with a few counts. The CDR3 sequence is CASSLSSNLASGANVLTF. The CDR3 coding sequence is TGTGCCAGCAGTTTATCGTCCAATTTAGCTTCGGGGGCCAACGTCCTGACTTTC. The chain has TRBV27 and TRBJ2-6; D is unresolved. Trimming left V 0 bases short and J 4 bases short, with 16 bases between. The germline V gene encodes CDR1 MNHEY and CDR2 SMNVEV (reference sequence). The CDR3 spans 18 residues.

A few counts support this clone. One end of the junction varies from germline; a read error may be responsible. The J gene is TRBJ1-1, the V gene TRBV5-1, with 8 nucleotides matching TRBD1. The CDR3 extends over 14 amino acids. The germline CDR1 and CDR2 sequences are SGHRS and YFSETQ. The CDR3 DNA sequence: TGCGCCAGCAGCTTCTGGACAGGGAACCCTGAAGCTTTCTTT. Translation gives CASSFWTGNPEAFF.

In its sample, this clone was seen a few times. The gene calls are TRBV6-1 and TRBJ2-7, with D perhaps TRBD2 (7 bases). V lost 5 bases and J lost 2, with 16 bases in between. The CDR3 has 15 residues. From germline, CDR1 is MNHNS and CDR2 SASEGT. CDR3 nucleotide sequence: TGTGCCAGCAGTCAGCTGGGGGGGGCAACCTACGAGCAGTACTTC. Translating gives CASSQLGGATYEQYF.

This clone has a handful of counts. CDR3 amino acids: CASSAGEGSTYEQYF. The CDR3 bases are TGTGCCAGCAGCGCAGGGGAGGGGAGTACCTACGAGCAGTACTTC. The chain uses TRBV2 and TRBJ2-7; weak D call: TRBD2 (7 bases). The V end was cut by 6 bases, the J end by 2 bases, with 17 bases between. This CDR3 is 15 amino acids long. The germline gives CDR1 SNHLY, CDR2 FYNNEI.

The sample holds a few counts of this clone. The chain carries TRBV28 and TRBJ2-5; 8 bases map to TRBD2. V dropped 2 bases and J dropped 4; count of bases not matched to a gene: 3. Per the germline V gene, CDR1 is MDHEN and CDR2 is SYDVKM. The CDR3 length is 14 residues. The CDR3 coding sequence is TGTGCCAGCAGTTTAAGGCTAGCGGGAGAGACCCAGTACTTC. Translation: CASSLRLAGETQYF.

This clone has more than one count but fewer than ten. V usage is TRBV30 and J usage is TRBJ2-7; TRBD1 agrees at 7 bases. The CDR3 is 12 residues long. V trimming: 7 bases; J trimming: 9 bases; junction bases outside the gene matches: 12. From germline, CDR1 is GTSNPN and CDR2 SVGIG (reference sequence). Here the CDR3 reads CASTGDPRVQYF. Written as DNA, the CDR3 is TGTGCCTCAACAGGGGACCCGAGGGTGCAGTACTTC.

The CDR3 loop is CSVRKGGLAGGVSYNEQFF. The CDR3 DNA is TGCAGCGTTCGAAAGGGTGGGCTAGCGGGAGGGGTTTCCTACAATGAGCAGTTCTTC. This chain uses TRBV29-1 with TRBJ2-1; 12 nucleotides line up with TRBD2. Trimming removed 5 bases from V and 1 base from J; junction bases left unmatched: 15. CDR3 length equals 19 residues. CDR1 and CDR2 (germline): SQVTM, ANQGSEA.

This clone was observed a handful of times. J is TRBJ2-1 and V is TRBV28; 7 bases agree with TRBD2. CDR1 MDHEN and CDR2 SYDVKM come from the germline V gene. The CDR3 spans 15 residues. J lost 9 bases, V lost 5 bases, and 13 bases had no gene match. CDR3 sequence: CASSMTSTVGPEQFF. CDR3 DNA: TGTGCCAGCAGTATGACTAGCACCGTTGGCCCTGAGCAGTTCTTC.

This chain connects TRBV5-6 to TRBJ2-5; a weak D match, TRBD2 (7 bases). Germline values: CDR1 SGHDT, CDR2 YYEEEE. Trimming shortened V by 0 bases and J by 5 bases, and 14 bases separated the two germline ends. CDR3 size: 15 residues. The CDR3 sequence is CASSLVAAGAETQYF. DNA of the CDR3: TGTGCCAGCAGCTTGGTAGCGGCGGGGGCGGAGACCCAGTACTTC.

This chain uses TRBV2 with TRBJ1-2; a weak D match, TRBD1 (5 bases). This CDR3 is built from 13 residues. V gave up 3 bases and J gave up 8 bases, with 13 bases separating them. Looked up from germline, CDR1 is SNHLY and CDR2 is FYNNEI. CDR3 in amino acids: CASSDSRGFGYTF. The CDR3 region has the DNA TGTGCCAGCAGTGATTCCCGGGGGTTCGGCTACACCTTC.

This clone was found a few times. The rearrangement joins TRBV29-1 to TRBJ2-1; weak D call: TRBD2 (5 bases). V was trimmed by 7 bases and J by 0 bases, leaving 22 bases between them. The V gene's germline CDR1 is SQVTM and CDR2 ANQGSEA. CDR3 length equals 17 residues. CDR3 sequence reads: CSAEDGWLASSYNEQFF. The CDR3 nucleotides are TGCAGCGCAGAGGACGGTTGGTTAGCGAGCTCCTACAATGAGCAGTTCTTC.

V is TRBV29-1 and J is TRBJ1-2; 9 nucleotides align to TRBD1. V lost 7 bases and J lost 2; bases outside the gene matches: 2. Germline CDR1 reads SQVTM; CDR2 reads ANQGSEA. The CDR3 runs 12 residues. The CDR3 loop is CSAGQGNYGYTF. The DNA of the CDR3 is TGCAGCGCCGGACAGGGGAACTATGGCTACACCTTC. The whole variable domain, filled in from reference TRBV29-1 and TRBJ1-2, reads SAVISQKPSRDICQRGTSLTIQCQVDSQVTMMFWYRQQPGQSLTLIATANQGSEATYESGFVIDKFPISRPNLTFSTLTVSNMSPEDSSIYLCSAGQGNYGYTFGSGTRLTVV.